The 31 T cell receptor beta chains presented below share a single source sample, sequenced in a study of cytomegalovirus exposure and HLA in healthy donors. 60 Vbeta and 13 Jbeta primers were used in PCR. TCRdb's copy holds only in-frame clones and misses some; the assay was immunoSEQ multiplex PCR. The data contain about 110,000 clones, around three quarters of them singletons. The sample consisted of PBMCs. The source of these receptors is a man aged 25 to 40 in good health and CMV-seronegative.

The V call is TRBV6-1, the J call TRBJ1-5; D gene unclear. V dropped 4 bases and J dropped 1 base, with 8 bases sitting between them. In germline, CDR1 is MNHNS, CDR2 SASEGT. The length of the CDR3 is 14 residues. CDR3 region: CASSVGQSNQPQHF. CDR3 sequence (DNA): TGTGCCAGCAGTGTGGGCCAGAGCAATCAGCCCCAGCATTTT.

The gene calls are TRBV5-1 and TRBJ2-3, with 9 bases fitting TRBD2. Germline assignment: CDR1 SGHRS and CDR2 YFSETQ. V gave up 0 bases and J gave up 2 bases; unmatched junction bases: 4. There are 16 residues in the CDR3. In DNA, the CDR3 is TGCGCCAGCAGCTTGGCGGCTAGCGGGAACACAGATACGCAGTATTTT. Amino acids: CASSLAASGNTDTQYF.

This clone came up once. The chain is built from TRBV5-4 and TRBJ2-7; 7 bases align to TRBD1. The length of the CDR3 is 15 residues. The junction had 12 bases not matched to a gene; V was cut back by 2 bases and J by 7 bases. Germline V gives CDR1 SGHNT, CDR2 YYREEE (reference sequence). CDR3 in amino acids: CASSFGSYRGGEQYF. In DNA, the CDR3 is TGTGCCAGCAGCTTTGGCAGTTACAGGGGTGGGGAGCAGTACTTC.

The genes are TRBV6-5 and TRBJ2-7; unclear D gene. Trimming removed 5 bases from V and 3 bases from J, with 11 bases in between. Per germline, CDR1 MNHEY and CDR2 SVGAGI. The CDR3 runs 13 residues. CDR3 amino acids: CASSEQSYYEQYF. CDR3 in DNA: TGTGCCAGCAGTGAACAGTCCTACTACGAGCAGTACTTC.

The table lists this clone with a count of one. The rearrangement joins TRBV7-9 to TRBJ2-3; D possibly corresponds to TRBD1 (5 bases). Germline CDR1 reads SEHNR; CDR2 reads FQNEAQ (reference sequence). V was trimmed by 9 bases and J by 0 bases, leaving 13 bases between them. The CDR3 loop spans 14 amino acids. CDR3 sequence reads: CASETVLSTDTQYF. Here the CDR3 DNA reads TGTGCCAGTGAGACAGTTCTTAGCACAGATACGCAGTATTTT.

J is TRBJ2-2 and V is TRBV5-4; D is perhaps TRBD2 (7 bases). The V end lost 4 bases, the J end lost 5 bases, and 18 bases lay between the germline ends. The CDR3 has 16 amino acids. Germline CDR1 SGHNT, CDR2 YYREEE (reference sequence). The CDR3 DNA reads TGTGCCAGCAGCCCCGAGGGGGGGGCTACGACCGGGGAGCTGTTTTTT. This gives the protein CASSPEGGATTGELFF.

The chain has TRBV19 and TRBJ1-1; 9 nucleotides align to TRBD1. This CDR3 comprises 15 residues. After removal of 5 bases from V and 5 bases from J, the junction contained 9 bases not matched to a gene. CDR1 and CDR2 (germline): LNHDA, SQIVND (reference sequence). CDR3 sequence: CASSGTRTGETEAFF. The CDR3, as DNA: TGTGCCAGTAGTGGTACCCGGACAGGGGAGACTGAAGCTTTCTTT.

The chain's CDR3 is CASSIDRGSYEQYF. CDR3 coding DNA: TGTGCCAGTAGTATAGATCGGGGGTCCTACGAGCAGTACTTC. J is TRBJ2-7 and V is TRBV19; the D gene is possibly TRBD2 (6 bases). CDR1 and CDR2 from the germline V gene are LNHDA and SQIVND (reference sequence). V was shortened by 0 bases and J by 1 base, with 7 bases between the two germline ends. CDR3 size: 14 residues.

This clone was counted only a few times. The V call is TRBV28, the J call TRBJ1-4; TRBD1 might be the D (5 bases). The CDR3 covers 15 residues. Looked up from germline, CDR1 is MDHEN and CDR2 is SYDVKM. V lost 1 base, J lost 0 bases, and 6 bases lay in between. The CDR3 loop is CASSLLGPTNEKLFF. The CDR3 DNA reads TGTGCCAGCAGTTTATTGGGGCCAACTAATGAAAAACTGTTTTTT. Variable domain in full (rest from reference TRBV28 and TRBJ1-4): DVKVTQSSRYLVKRTGEKVFLECVQDMDHENMFWYRQDPGLGLRLIYFSYDVKMKEKGDIPEGYSVSREKKERFSLILESASTNQTSMYLCASSLLGPTNEKLFFGSGTQLSVL.

CDR3 sequence reads: CASSLGLALGETQYF. CDR3 bases: TGTGCCAGCAGCTTGGGACTAGCCCTGGGGGAGACCCAGTACTTC. V gene TRBV9 combines with J gene TRBJ2-5, with TRBD2 matching over 9 bases. The CDR3 is 15 residues long. Unmatched junction bases numbered 9, after V lost 4 bases and J lost 5 bases. The germline V gene has CDR1 SGDLS and CDR2 YYNGEE.

V and J are TRBV7-2 and TRBJ2-1; TRBD1 matches 8 bases. The CDR3 is made up of 15 amino acids. CDR1 is SGHTA and CDR2 is FQGNSA in the germline V gene. Trimming cost V 5 bases and J 2 bases; bases outside gene matches: 5. In nucleotides, the CDR3 is TGTGCCAGCAGCAGGACAGGGAGAGCCTACAATGAGCAGTTCTTC. Translated, it gives CASSRTGRAYNEQFF.

The V and J genes are TRBV11-2 and TRBJ1-2; TRBD1 agrees at 8 bases. The junction had 17 bases not matched to a gene; V was cut back by 10 bases and J by 4 bases. The CDR3 sequence is 16 residues long. The germline gives CDR1 SGHAT, CDR2 FQNNGV. The CDR3 here is CAIPIDRGAEVYGYTF. In nucleotides, the CDR3 is TGTGCCATTCCCATCGACAGGGGAGCGGAGGTCTATGGCTACACCTTC.

This chain joins TRBV11-2 and TRBJ1-5; TRBD1 is a possible D gene (6 bases). CDR3 length equals 13 residues. Per the germline V gene, CDR1 is SGHAT and CDR2 is FQNNGV. Between the trimmed V and J ends, which lost 5 bases and 6 bases, there was a span of 11 bases. CDR3 residues: CASSQTGSQPQHF. For the CDR3, the DNA is TGTGCCAGCAGCCAAACAGGGTCTCAGCCCCAGCATTTT.

This rearrangement joins TRBV29-1 to TRBJ2-5; TRBD2 aligns across 8 bases. The CDR3 runs to 12 residues. The trim removed 6 bases at V and 5 bases at J, leaving 5 bases unmatched. In germline, CDR1 is SQVTM, CDR2 ANQGSEA. The CDR3 DNA sequence: TGCAGCGTAACCGGGACTAGTGAGACCCAGTACTTC. As protein: CSVTGTSETQYF.

The chain links TRBV7-2 to TRBJ2-5; D is undetermined. The end of the DNA aligns better with TRBJ2-7, so the J call may be wrong. This CDR3 contains 16 residues. Germline CDR1 is SGHTA and CDR2 is FQGNSA. CDR3 sequence reads: CASSVSAGASSYEQYF. The CDR3 DNA is TGTGCCAGCAGTGTCTCGGCCGGAGCCAGCTCCTACGAGCAGTACTTC.

V is TRBV6-1 and J is TRBJ2-6; D is perhaps TRBD1 (5 bases). Deletions cut 6 bases from V and 2 bases from J, with 5 bases between. Germline assignment: CDR1 MNHNS and CDR2 SASEGT. The CDR3 extends over 13 amino acids. In DNA form, the CDR3 reads TGTGCCAGCAGGGGGCCTGGGGCCAACGTCCTGACTTTC. Its translation is CASRGPGANVLTF.

A word on this clone: Germline and junction disagree at one end, which may indicate a read error. This chain connects TRBV7-9 to TRBJ2-1; 8 bases are shared with TRBD2. The length of the CDR3 is 15 residues. The germline gives CDR1 SEHNR, CDR2 FQNEAQ (reference sequence). The CDR3 DNA sequence: TGTTCCAGCAGCTTAAGCGGGAGCGTCCACAATGAGCAGTTCTTC. Translation gives CSSSLSGSVHNEQFF.

The chain employs TRBV13 and TRBJ2-1, with 11 bases lining up with TRBD2. The CDR3 sequence is 16 residues long. Germline CDR1 and CDR2: PRHDT and FYEKMQ (reference sequence). Trimming at V came to 0 bases and at J to 2 bases, leaving 0 bases not matched to a gene. The CDR3 spells CASSLGSGGAYNEQFF. The CDR3 nucleotides are TGTGCCAGCAGCTTAGGTAGCGGGGGGGCCTACAATGAGCAGTTCTTC.

The CDR3 sequence: CASSGTSGLRGTQYF. Here the CDR3 DNA reads TGTGCCAGCAGTGGGACTAGCGGGCTCCGGGGGACCCAGTACTTC. V is TRBV6-5 and J is TRBJ2-5, with 12 bases matching TRBD2. V was pared by 5 bases and J by 7 bases, with 8 bases of the junction left unmatched. There are 15 residues in the CDR3. Germline lookup yields CDR1 MNHEY and CDR2 SVGAGI.

The gene calls are TRBV7-8 and TRBJ1-6, with 12 bases lining up with TRBD1. After removal of 0 bases from V and 7 bases from J, the junction contained 4 bases not matched to a gene. Looked up from germline, CDR1 is SGHVS and CDR2 is FQNEAQ. This CDR3 is 17 amino acids long. This CDR3 reads CASSLAGQGASNSPLHF. The CDR3 DNA reads as TGTGCCAGCAGCTTAGCGGGACAGGGGGCCTCGAATTCACCCCTCCACTTT.

This rearrangement joins TRBV28 to TRBJ1-1; D ambiguous. CDR3 length: 13 residues. The germline CDR1 and CDR2 sequences are MDHEN and SYDVKM. Trimming cost V 4 bases and J 10 bases, with 16 bases left between them. CDR3 coding DNA: TGTGCCAGCAGTTCCGGAACAGCCCGGGGAGCTTTCTTT. It yields the protein CASSSGTARGAFF.

The gene calls are TRBV7-6 and TRBJ2-5; no firm D call. Trimming shortened V by 2 bases and J by 4 bases, and 8 bases separated the two germline ends. Germline V gene sequence: CDR1 SGHVS, CDR2 FNYEAQ. CDR3 length: 13 amino acids. The chain's CDR3 is CASSLSRRETQYF. CDR3 DNA sequence: TGTGCCAGCAGCTTATCTAGGCGAGAGACCCAGTACTTC.

In this sample, this clone turned up a few times. This rearrangement joins TRBV10-3 to TRBJ2-7; perhaps TRBD2 as D (6 bases). The V gene's germline CDR1 is ENHRY and CDR2 SYGVKD. The CDR3 extends over 13 amino acids. The germline V and J ends were trimmed by 0 bases and 9 bases, with 12 bases remaining between them. The CDR3 is CAISESAGLGQYF. The CDR3, as DNA: TGTGCCATCAGTGAGTCGGCGGGGTTGGGGCAGTACTTC.

This clone was observed a few times. The rearrangement links TRBV18 to TRBJ1-3, with D possibly TRBD1 on 5 matching bases. Germline CDR1 and CDR2: KGHSH and LQKENI. V was pared by 3 bases and J by 2 bases, with 11 bases between. This CDR3 comprises 15 residues. The CDR3 sequence: CASSPTGGTGNTIYF. CDR3 in DNA: TGTGCCAGCTCACCCACGGGGGGAACTGGAAACACCATATATTTT.

The count of this clone is one. This chain joins TRBV6-1 and TRBJ1-6, with a weak D call TRBD1 (6 bases). Trimming took 2 bases from V and 8 from J, leaving 13 bases between them. The CDR3 is 15 amino acids. Per the germline V gene, CDR1 is MNHNS and CDR2 is SASEGT. The CDR3 sequence is CASSETRGSDSPLHF. CDR3 in DNA: TGTGCCAGCAGTGAAACGAGGGGGTCGGATTCACCCCTCCACTTT.

The rearrangement joins TRBV14 to TRBJ2-7; D is unresolved. The germline V gene encodes CDR1 SGHDN and CDR2 FVKESK. The V gene lost 4 bases and the J gene lost 4 bases, with 20 bases spanning the gap. The CDR3 contains 16 residues. The CDR3 spells CASSPEWVENRYEQYF. CDR3 nucleotide sequence: TGTGCCAGCAGCCCAGAGTGGGTGGAGAATCGTTACGAGCAGTACTTC.

V is TRBV30 and J is TRBJ2-5, with D perhaps matching TRBD2 (5 bases). The V and J ends lost 3 bases and 3 bases respectively, with 11 bases between them. The CDR3 covers 13 residues. The germline V gene has CDR1 GTSNPN and CDR2 SVGIG (reference sequence). This chain's CDR3 is CAWRASGKETQYF. The CDR3 bases are TGTGCCTGGAGGGCGAGCGGCAAAGAGACCCAGTACTTC.

V gene TRBV7-2 combines with J gene TRBJ2-3; 12 positions agree with TRBD2. Germline assignment: CDR1 SGHTA and CDR2 FQGNSA. CDR3 size: 16 residues. V gave up 4 bases and J gave up 6 bases; unmatched junction bases: 8. The CDR3 here is CASSSRLAGVRDTQYF. For the CDR3, the DNA is TGTGCCAGCAGCTCCAGACTAGCGGGAGTCCGGGATACGCAGTATTTT.

The rearrangement uses TRBV7-8 and TRBJ1-5; 7 bases line up with TRBD1. V shed 4 bases, J shed 4 bases, and the junction held 4 bases outside the gene matches. CDR1 is SGHVS, CDR2 FQNEAQ, per germline. This CDR3 has 14 amino acids. In DNA, the CDR3 is TGTGCCAGCAGCTCCGGGACAGTTAATCAGCCCCAGCATTTT. Translated: CASSSGTVNQPQHF.

The CDR3 nucleotides read TGTGCCAGCAGCGCGGACAGAATTGAAGCTTTCTTT. Residues: CASSADRIEAFF. The chain carries TRBV7-8 and TRBJ1-1; a weak D match, TRBD1 (6 bases). Germline CDR1 reads SGHVS; CDR2 reads FQNEAQ. The CDR3 covers 12 residues. V lost 5 bases, J lost 7 bases, and 11 bases lay in between.

This clone was recorded at least ten times. The V call is TRBV7-3, the J call TRBJ1-1; D gene uncertain. Germline CDR1 SGHTA, CDR2 FQGTGA. The CDR3 has 13 amino acids. V lost 5 bases, J lost 3 bases, and 10 bases lay in between. DNA for the CDR3: TGTGCCAGCAGCATAAATCCCGACACTGAAGCTTTCTTT. Translating gives CASSINPDTEAFF.